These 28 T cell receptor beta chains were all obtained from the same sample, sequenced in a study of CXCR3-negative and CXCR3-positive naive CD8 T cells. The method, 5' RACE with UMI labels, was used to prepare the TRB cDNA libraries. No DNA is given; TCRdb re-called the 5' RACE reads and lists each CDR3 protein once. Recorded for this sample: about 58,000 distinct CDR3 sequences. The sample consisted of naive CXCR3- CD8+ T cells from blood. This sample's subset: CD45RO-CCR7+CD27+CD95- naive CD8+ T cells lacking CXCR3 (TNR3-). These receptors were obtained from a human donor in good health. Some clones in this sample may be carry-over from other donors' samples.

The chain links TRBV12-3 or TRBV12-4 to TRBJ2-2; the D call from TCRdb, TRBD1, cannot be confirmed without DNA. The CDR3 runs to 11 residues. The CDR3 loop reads CAGAGTGELFF.

This CDR3 reads CASSQDSTAYNEKLFF. This chain joins TRBV4-2 and TRBJ1-4. The CDR3 loop spans 16 amino acids. Germline CDR1 is LGHNA and CDR2 is YNFKEQ.

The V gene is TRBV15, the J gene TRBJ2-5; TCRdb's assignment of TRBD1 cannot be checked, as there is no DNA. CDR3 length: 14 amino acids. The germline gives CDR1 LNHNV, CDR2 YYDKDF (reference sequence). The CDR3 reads CATSRTGGSETQYF.

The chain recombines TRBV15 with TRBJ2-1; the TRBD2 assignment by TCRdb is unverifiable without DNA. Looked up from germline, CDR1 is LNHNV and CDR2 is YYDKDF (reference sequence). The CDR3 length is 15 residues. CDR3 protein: CATSRDNGGADEQFF.

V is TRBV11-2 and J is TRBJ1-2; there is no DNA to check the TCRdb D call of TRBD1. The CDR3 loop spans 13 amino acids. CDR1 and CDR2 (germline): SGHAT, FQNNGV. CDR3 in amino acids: CASSSGQGEGYTF. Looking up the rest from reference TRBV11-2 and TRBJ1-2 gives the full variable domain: EAGVAQSPRYKIIEKRQSVAFWCNPISGHATLYWYQQILGQGPKLLIQFQNNGVVDDSQLPKDRFSAERLKGVDSTLKIQPAKLEDSAVYLCASSSGQGEGYTFGSGTRLTVV.

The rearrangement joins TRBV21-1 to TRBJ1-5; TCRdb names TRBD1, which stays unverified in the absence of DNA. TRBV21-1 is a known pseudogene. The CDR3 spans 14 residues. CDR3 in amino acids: CASVPRDGNQPQHF.

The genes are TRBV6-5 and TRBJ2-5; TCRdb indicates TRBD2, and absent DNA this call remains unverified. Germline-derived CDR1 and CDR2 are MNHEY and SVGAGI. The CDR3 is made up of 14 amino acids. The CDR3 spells CASSYFSGGETQYF.

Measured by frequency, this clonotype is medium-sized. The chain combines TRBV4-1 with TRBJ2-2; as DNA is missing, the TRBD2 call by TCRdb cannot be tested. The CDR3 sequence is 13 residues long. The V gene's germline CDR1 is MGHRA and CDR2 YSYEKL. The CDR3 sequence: CASSQASAGELFF.

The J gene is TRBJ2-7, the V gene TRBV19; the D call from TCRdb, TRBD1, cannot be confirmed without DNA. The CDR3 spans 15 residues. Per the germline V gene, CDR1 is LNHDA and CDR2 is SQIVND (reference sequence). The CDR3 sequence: CASSMSQGPSYEQYF. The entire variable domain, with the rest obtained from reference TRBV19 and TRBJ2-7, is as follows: DGGITQSPKYLFRKEGQNVTLSCEQNLNHDAMYWYRQDPGQGLRLIYYSQIVNDFQKGDIAEGYSVSREKKESFPLTVTSAQKNPTAFYLCASSMSQGPSYEQYFGPGTRLTVT.

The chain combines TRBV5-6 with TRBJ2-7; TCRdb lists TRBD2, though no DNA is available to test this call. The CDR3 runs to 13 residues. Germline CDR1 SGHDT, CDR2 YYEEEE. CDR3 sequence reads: CASSSGINYEQYF.

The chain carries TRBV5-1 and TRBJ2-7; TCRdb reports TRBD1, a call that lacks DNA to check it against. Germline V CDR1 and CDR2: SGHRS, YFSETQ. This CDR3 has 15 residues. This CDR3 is CASSAPGTATNEQYF. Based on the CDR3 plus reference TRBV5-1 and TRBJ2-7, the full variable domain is KAGVTQTPRYLIKTRGQQVTLSCSPISGHRSVSWYQQTPGQGLQFLFEYFSETQRNKGNFPGRFSGRQFSNSRSEMNVSTLELGDSALYLCASSAPGTATNEQYFGPGTRLTVT.

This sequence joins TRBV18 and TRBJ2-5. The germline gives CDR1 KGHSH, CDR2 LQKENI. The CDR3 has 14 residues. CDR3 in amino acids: CASSPPIGQETQYF.

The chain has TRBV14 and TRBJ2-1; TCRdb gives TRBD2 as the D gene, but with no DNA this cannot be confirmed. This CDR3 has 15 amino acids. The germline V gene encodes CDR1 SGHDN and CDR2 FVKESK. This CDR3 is CASSPLAGGRGEQFF. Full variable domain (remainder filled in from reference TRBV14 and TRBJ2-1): EAGVTQFPSHSVIEKGQTVTLRCDPISGHDNLYWYRRVMGKEIKFLLHFVKESKQDESGMPNNRFLAERTGGTYSTLKVQPAELEDSGVYFCASSPLAGGRGEQFFGPGTRLTVL.

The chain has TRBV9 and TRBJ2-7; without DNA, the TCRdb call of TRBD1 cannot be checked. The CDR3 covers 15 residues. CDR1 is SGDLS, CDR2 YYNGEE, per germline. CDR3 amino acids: CASSVAGTATYEQYF.

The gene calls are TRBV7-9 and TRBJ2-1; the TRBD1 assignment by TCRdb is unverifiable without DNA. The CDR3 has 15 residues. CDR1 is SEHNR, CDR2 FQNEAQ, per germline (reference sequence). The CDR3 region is CASSLVGTGQNEQFF.

This CDR3 reads CASRDLVLPATQYF. The genes are TRBV27 and TRBJ2-5. The CDR3 consists of 14 residues. Germline V CDR1 and CDR2: MNHEY, SMNVEV (reference sequence).

The CDR3: CASSYTIPETSTDTQYF. J is TRBJ2-3 and V is TRBV4-1. The CDR3 consists of 17 residues. Germline V gene sequence: CDR1 MGHRA, CDR2 YSYEKL.

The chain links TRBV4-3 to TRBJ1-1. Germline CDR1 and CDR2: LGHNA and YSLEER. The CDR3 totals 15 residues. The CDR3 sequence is CASSQDPRTNTEAFF.

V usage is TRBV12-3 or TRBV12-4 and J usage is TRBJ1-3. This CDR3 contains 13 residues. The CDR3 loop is CASSWTLGNTIYF.

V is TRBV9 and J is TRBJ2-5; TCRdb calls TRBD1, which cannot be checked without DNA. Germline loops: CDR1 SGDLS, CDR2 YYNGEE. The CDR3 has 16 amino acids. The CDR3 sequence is CASSVGFSSGQETQYF. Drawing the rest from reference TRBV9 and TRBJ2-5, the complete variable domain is DSGVTQTPKHLITATGQRVTLRCSPRSGDLSVYWYQQSLDQGLQFLIQYYNGEERAKGNILERFSAQQFPDLHSELNLSSLELGDSALYFCASSVGFSSGQETQYFGPGTRLLVL.

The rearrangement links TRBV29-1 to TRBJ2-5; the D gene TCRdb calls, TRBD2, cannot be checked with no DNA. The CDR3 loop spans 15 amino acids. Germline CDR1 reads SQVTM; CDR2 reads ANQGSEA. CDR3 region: CSVVRGPLPQETQYF. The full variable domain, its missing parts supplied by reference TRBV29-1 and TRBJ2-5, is SAVISQKPSRDICQRGTSLTIQCQVDSQVTMMFWYRQQPGQSLTLIATANQGSEATYESGFVIDKFPISRPNLTFSTLTVSNMSPEDSSIYLCSVVRGPLPQETQYFGPGTRLLVL.

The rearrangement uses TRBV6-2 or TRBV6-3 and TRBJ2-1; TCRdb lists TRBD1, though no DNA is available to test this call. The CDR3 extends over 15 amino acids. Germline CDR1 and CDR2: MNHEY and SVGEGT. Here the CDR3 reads CASSLGTGDYNEQFF.

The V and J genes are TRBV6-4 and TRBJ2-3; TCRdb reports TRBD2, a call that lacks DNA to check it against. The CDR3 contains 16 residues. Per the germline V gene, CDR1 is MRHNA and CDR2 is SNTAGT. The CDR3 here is CASSDSSGGATDTQYF.

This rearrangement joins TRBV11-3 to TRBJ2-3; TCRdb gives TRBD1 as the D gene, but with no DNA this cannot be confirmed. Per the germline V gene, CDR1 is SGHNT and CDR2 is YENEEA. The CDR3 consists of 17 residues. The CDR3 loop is CASSLEVGRGVKDTQYF.

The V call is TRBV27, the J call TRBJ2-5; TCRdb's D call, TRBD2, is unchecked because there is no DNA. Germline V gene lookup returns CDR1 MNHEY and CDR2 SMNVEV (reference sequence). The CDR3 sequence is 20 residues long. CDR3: CASSLFAGLAGGIFQETQYF.

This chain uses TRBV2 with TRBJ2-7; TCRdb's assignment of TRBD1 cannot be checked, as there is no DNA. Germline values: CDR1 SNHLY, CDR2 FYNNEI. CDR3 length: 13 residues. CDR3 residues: CASRETGAYEQYF. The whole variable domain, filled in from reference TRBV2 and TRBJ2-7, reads EPEVTQTPSHQVTQMGQEVILRCVPISNHLYFYWYRQILGQKVEFLVSFYNNEISEKSEIFDDQFSVERPDGSNFTLKIRSTKLEDSAMYFCASRETGAYEQYFGPGTRLTVT.

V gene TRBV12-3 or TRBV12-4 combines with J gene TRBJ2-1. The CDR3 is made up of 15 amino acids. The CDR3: CASSFSWTSYNEQFF.

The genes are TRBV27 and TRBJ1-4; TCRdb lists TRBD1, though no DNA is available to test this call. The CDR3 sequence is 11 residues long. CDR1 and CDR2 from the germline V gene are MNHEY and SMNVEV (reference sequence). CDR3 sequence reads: CASSLGQELFF. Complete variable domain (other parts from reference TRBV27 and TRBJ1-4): EAQVTQNPRYLITVTGKKLTVTCSQNMNHEYMSWYRQDPGLGLRQIYYSMNVEVTDKGDVPEGYKVSRKEKRNFPLILESPSPNQTSLYFCASSLGQELFFGSGTQLSVL.